The following is a T cell receptor beta chain sequence with its context. The sample belongs to a study of blood T cell repertoires in COVID-19. Overall study context: Donors in the United States, Italy and Spain gave samples during acute or convalescent COVID-19. The analysed material was cDNA or gDNA that came from T cells, B-cell-depleted T cells, or PBMCs.

Original processing notes: Cell counts per sample came from amplifying reference gene primers. Produced via immunoSEQ multiplex PCR; TCRdb's table is partial and in-frame only. From that table come the V and J calls and clone size; the DNA was used to work out D and trimming. The table records about 110,000 clones, around four fifths of them present only once. The V and J ends lost 2 bases and 7 bases, in that order; junction bases with no gene match: 12. Germline CDR1 LGHDT, CDR2 YNNKEL (reference sequence). The CDR3 covers 16 residues. The chain is built from TRBV3-1 (or the pseudogene TRBV3-2) and TRBJ2-7; 9 bases agree with TRBD2. The sequence came from a woman aged 60-75 years with acute or convalescent COVID-19. Sequenced sample: peripheral blood. CDR3 sequence (DNA): TGTGCCAGCAGCCAATTTAGCGGGGGCCCCCACGTGGAGCAGTACTTC. Its protein product is CASSQFSGGPHVEQYF.